This T cell receptor (beta chain) comes out of a study of blood T cells in healthy people across ages. Study findings and constraints: Unsorted PBMCs blocked a conclusive comparison of naive and antigen-experienced cells. Strong correlation existed between TCR beta diversity and naive T cell percentage. Measured against age, TCR beta diversity per million T cells decreased in a roughly linear manner.

Isolation per sample recovered at least 6 million PBMCs. Comment on this clonotype: What it binds is not known.

The CDR3 runs 17 residues. V shed 6 bases and J 1 base; nucleotides not matched to a gene: 9. Germline lookup yields CDR1 SGHTA and CDR2 FQGNSA. A sample-barcoded 5' primer and a J-beta primer mix were used in a second PCR of roughly 6 to 12 cycles. TCRdb re-analysed the 5' RACE reads in MiXCR, keeping a single row per CDR3 protein. Counted here are hundreds of thousands of distinct CDR3 sequences, roughly half occurring once; the ten biggest clones make up about 13%. Sequencing used blood. The TCR originated in a woman older than 75 in good health. This rearrangement joins TRBV7-2 to TRBJ2-3; 11 bases match TRBD2. The CDR3 region is CASSSLTSGTRTDTQYF. The CDR3, as DNA: TGTGCCAGCAGTTCCCTGACTAGCGGGACTCGCACAGATACGCAGTATTTT.